Listed here are 18 T cell receptor beta chains from one sample, sequenced in a study of graft-versus-host responses after intestinal transplantation. These receptors have no identified antigens. Some clones are missing from TCRdb's copy, which holds only in-frame ones; the method was immunoSEQ multiplex PCR. The data contain about 85,000 clones, less than 95% of them seen just once; the ten biggest clones take up 7.6%. This sample comprised unstimulated CD8+ T cells sorted from spleen or lymph node cells, obtained before transplant. Every receptor here comes from a human donor who was the organ donor for an intestinal transplant.

V and J are TRBV6-1 and TRBJ1-2, with D hard to call. Germline values: CDR1 MNHNS, CDR2 SASEGT. This CDR3 has 15 residues. The ends were cut back, 2 bases at V and 1 base at J, with 11 bases in the middle. CDR3 nucleotides: TGTGCCAGCAGTGAAAACACCTATATTAACTATGGCTACACCTTC. Translation: CASSENTYINYGYTF.

The chain employs TRBV11-3 and TRBJ1-2; D uncertain. Germline assignment: CDR1 SGHNT and CDR2 YENEEA. The ends were cut back, 3 bases at V and 1 base at J, with 6 bases in the middle. The CDR3 sequence is 13 residues long. The CDR3 bases are TGTGCCAGCAGCTTGAGGGATAACTATGGCTACACCTTC. It is translated as CASSLRDNYGYTF.

For the CDR3, the DNA is TGTGCCAGCAGTGGACTAGCGGGGGGTATCAATGAGCAGTTCTTC. Its protein product is CASSGLAGGINEQFF. The rearrangement links TRBV6-5 to TRBJ2-1; 14 bases line up with TRBD2. The CDR3 runs 15 residues. Germline lookup yields CDR1 MNHEY and CDR2 SVGAGI. V was clipped by 5 bases and J by 6 bases; unmatched bases: 3.

This clone was detected once. J is TRBJ1-1 and V is TRBV10-3, with 8 bases aligning to TRBD1. The J segment lost 4 bases and the V segment lost 1 base, leaving 5 bases of the junction unmatched. Germline CDR1 and CDR2: ENHRY and SYGVKD. This CDR3 has 15 residues. This chain's CDR3 is CAISELTGESTEAFF. CDR3 DNA: TGTGCCATCAGTGAGTTGACAGGGGAGAGCACTGAAGCTTTCTTT.

This sequence joins TRBV15 and TRBJ2-5, with D hard to call. This CDR3 is 12 amino acids long. CDR1 and CDR2 from the germline V gene are LNHNV and YYDKDF (reference sequence). V lost 3 bases to trimming and J lost 3 bases, with 5 bases between them. CDR3 protein: CATSRREETQYF. For the CDR3, the DNA is TGTGCCACCAGCAGGAGAGAAGAGACCCAGTACTTC. Complete variable domain (other parts from reference TRBV15 and TRBJ2-5): DAMVIQNPRYQVTQFGKPVTLSCSQTLNHNVMYWYQQKSSQAPKLLFHYYDKDFNNEADTPDNFQSRRPNTSFCFLDIRSPGLGDTAMYLCATSRREETQYFGPGTRLLVL.

This chain uses TRBV6-5 with TRBJ1-2; TRBD1 might be the D (6 bases). The CDR3 totals 13 residues. V lost 6 bases and J 4 bases, leaving 12 bases between the germline ends. Germline V gene lookup returns CDR1 MNHEY and CDR2 SVGAGI. CDR3 region: CASRKGQTYGYTF. The CDR3 DNA sequence: TGTGCCAGCAGAAAAGGACAGACCTATGGCTACACCTTC.

V and J are TRBV19 and TRBJ1-2, with D perhaps matching TRBD1 (5 bases). Trimming cost V 6 bases and J 5 bases, with 10 bases left between them. There are 12 residues in the CDR3. CDR1 and CDR2 (germline): LNHDA, SQIVND (reference sequence). The chain's CDR3 is CASSPRQYGYTF. The CDR3 bases are TGTGCCAGTAGCCCCCGACAGTATGGCTACACCTTC.

The V gene is TRBV5-6, the J gene TRBJ2-7; D unresolved. Germline CDR1 is SGHDT and CDR2 is YYEEEE. The CDR3 contains 14 residues. V was trimmed by 0 bases and J by 1 base, leaving 8 bases between them. CDR3 DNA: TGTGCCAGCAGCTTGGTAGGATCTTCCTACGAGCAGTACTTC. Translating gives CASSLVGSSYEQYF.

The J gene is TRBJ2-7, the V gene TRBV6-6; 7 positions match TRBD2. The CDR3 runs to 14 residues. Per germline, CDR1 MNHNY and CDR2 SVGAGI (reference sequence). V lost 6 bases to trimming and J lost 0 bases; unmatched junction nucleotides: 5. CDR3 in amino acids: CASSTGTISYEQYF. The CDR3 DNA reads as TGTGCCAGCAGCACCGGGACTATCTCCTACGAGCAGTACTTC.

This chain uses TRBV6-5 with TRBJ1-1; TRBD1 agrees at 9 bases. This CDR3 has 14 amino acids. V was pared by 5 bases and J by 7 bases, with 8 bases of the junction left unmatched. From germline, CDR1 is MNHEY and CDR2 SVGAGI. The CDR3 region is CASSSEQGASEAFF. The CDR3 DNA sequence: TGTGCCAGCAGTAGTGAACAGGGGGCAAGTGAAGCTTTCTTT.

This sequence joins TRBV19 and TRBJ1-1; D ambiguous. Trimming left V 7 bases short and J 0 bases short, with 6 bases between. CDR1 LNHDA and CDR2 SQIVND come from the germline V gene (reference sequence). The CDR3 is 12 amino acids. The CDR3 DNA is TGTGCCAGTAAGTTTCTGAACACTGAAGCTTTCTTT. Translated: CASKFLNTEAFF.

The chain carries TRBV5-1 and TRBJ2-5, with D perhaps matching TRBD1 (5 bases). The J call may not be correct, given that the DNA end is closer to TRBJ2-7. CDR1 and CDR2 (germline): SGHRS, YFSETQ. The CDR3 loop spans 14 amino acids. The CDR3 nucleotides read TGCGCCAGCAGCATGGACACCCTCTCCTACGAGCAGTACTTC. The encoded protein is CASSMDTLSYEQYF.

The rearrangement links TRBV5-6 to TRBJ2-7, with 9 nucleotides matching TRBD1. The germline V gene encodes CDR1 SGHDT and CDR2 YYEEEE. The junction had 9 bases not matched to a gene; V was cut back by 3 bases and J by 5 bases. The CDR3 runs 15 residues. The CDR3 DNA reads TGTGCCAGCAGCTCCCCTGGGACAGGGAGCCACGAGCAGTACTTC. Its translation is CASSSPGTGSHEQYF.

The V and J genes are TRBV6-4 and TRBJ2-2; unclear D gene. There are 13 residues in the CDR3. V lost 4 bases and J 1 base, leaving 4 bases between the germline ends. Germline V gives CDR1 MRHNA, CDR2 SNTAGT. The CDR3 protein is CASSAGNTGELFF. CDR3 DNA: TGTGCCAGCAGTGCGGGGAACACCGGGGAGCTGTTTTTT.

The chain joins TRBV27 to TRBJ2-4, with 8 bases matching TRBD2. J was trimmed by 3 bases and V by 4 bases; bases with no gene match: 5. CDR3 length: 15 residues. Germline CDR1 MNHEY, CDR2 SMNVEV (reference sequence). The CDR3 loop is CASSSRGGGKNIQYF. DNA for the CDR3: TGTGCCAGCAGTTCACGGGGGGGAGGCAAAAACATTCAGTACTTC.

This chain joins TRBV28 and TRBJ2-1; TRBD1 aligns across 10 bases. The V and J ends lost 5 bases and 14 bases, in that order; junction bases with no gene match: 6. Germline loops: CDR1 MDHEN, CDR2 SYDVKM. This CDR3 has 12 amino acids. The CDR3 nucleotides read TGTGCCAGCAGTCGTGACAGGGGGCTAAAGTTCTTC. Translation: CASSRDRGLKFF.

J is TRBJ2-1 and V is TRBV11-3; D gene ambiguous. CDR1 is SGHNT and CDR2 is YENEEA in the germline V gene. Trimming took off 5 bases at V and 4 bases at J, with 12 bases between the two ends. CDR3 length: 14 residues. CDR3 residues: CASSPRTGYNEQFF. The CDR3 DNA sequence: TGTGCCAGCAGCCCTCGGACGGGTTACAATGAGCAGTTCTTC.

The chain links TRBV19 to TRBJ1-5; 7 positions agree with TRBD1. From germline, CDR1 is LNHDA and CDR2 SQIVND (reference sequence). The CDR3 has 14 amino acids. The V segment lost 10 bases and the J segment 3 bases; nucleotides outside the gene matches: 9. CDR3 nucleotide sequence: TGTGCCACCACAGAGGGACAGTACAATCAGCCCCAGCATTTT. Protein sequence: CATTEGQYNQPQHF.